These 21 T cell receptor beta chains came from one sample sequenced in a study of graft-versus-host responses after intestinal transplantation. Assay: immunoSEQ multiplex PCR; the TCRdb copy retains only in-frame clones and omits some. The table has 100,000 or so clones, about 93% seen once. These TCRs are of unknown antigen specificity. The sequenced sample was unstimulated CD8+ T cells sorted from spleen or lymph node cells, obtained before intestinal transplant. The receptors originated from a human donor who received an intestinal transplant.

This clone appeared once. The V gene is TRBV27, the J gene TRBJ1-3, with 8 bases identical to TRBD1. The CDR3 is made up of 17 amino acids. V dropped 2 bases and J dropped 0; count of bases not matched to a gene: 6. Germline V CDR1 and CDR2: MNHEY, SMNVEV (reference sequence). The CDR3 region is CASSLKIGTGSGNTIYF. CDR3 sequence (DNA): TGTGCCAGCAGTTTAAAAATTGGGACAGGCTCTGGAAACACCATATATTTT.

The chain employs TRBV5-4 and TRBJ1-1, with 10 nucleotides matching TRBD1. The germline gives CDR1 SGHNT, CDR2 YYREEE (reference sequence). The V gene end was trimmed by 4 bases and the J gene end by 5 bases; junction bases not matched to a gene: 5. This CDR3 region has 14 residues. The CDR3 nucleotides read TGTGCCAGCAGCCCGCGGACAGGGGGAACTGAAGCTTTCTTT. This codes for CASSPRTGGTEAFF.

The genes are TRBV2 and TRBJ1-1, with 7 bases aligning to TRBD1. Germline loops: CDR1 SNHLY, CDR2 FYNNEI. The CDR3 has 18 residues. With V trimmed by 7 bases and J by 1 base, 18 bases remained unmatched. The DNA of the CDR3 is TGTGCCAGCATTGGGACAGCGAACACTGAAAGAGCGAACACTGAAGCTTTCTTT. As protein: CASIGTANTERANTEAFF.

The V gene is TRBV4-1, the J gene TRBJ1-4; D unresolved. The germline V gene has CDR1 MGHRA and CDR2 YSYEKL. This CDR3 is built from 15 residues. V lost 6 bases, J lost 4 bases, and 15 bases lay in between. The CDR3 region is CASRPSLALNEKLFF. The CDR3 DNA sequence: TGCGCCAGCAGGCCTAGTCTCGCCCTTAATGAAAAACTGTTTTTT.

The chain joins TRBV7-9 to TRBJ1-1; no reliable D call. The CDR3 totals 15 residues. The germline CDR1 and CDR2 sequences are SEHNR and FQNEAQ (reference sequence). The V end was cut by 4 bases, the J end by 0 bases, with 12 bases between. The CDR3 coding sequence is TGTGCCAGCAGCTCCCCGTCGACACTGAACACTGAAGCTTTCTTT. It is translated as CASSSPSTLNTEAFF.

The rearrangement uses TRBV4-3 and TRBJ2-7, with D possibly matching TRBD1 (6 bases). This CDR3 comprises 15 residues. V was clipped by 0 bases and J by 0 bases, with 9 bases between them. CDR1 LGHNA and CDR2 YSLEER come from the germline V gene. The CDR3 DNA reads as TGCGCCAGCAGCCAAGATCGACAGGACTCCTACGAGCAGTACTTC. Protein sequence: CASSQDRQDSYEQYF.

This clone was detected once. The V and J genes are TRBV4-1 and TRBJ1-2; 9 bases are a match to TRBD1. This CDR3 is 16 amino acids long. CDR1 and CDR2 from the germline V gene are MGHRA and YSYEKL. Germline trimming cut 0 bases from V and 7 bases from J; bases unmatched to any gene: 9. CDR3 in DNA: TGCGCCAGCAGCCAAGAAGACAGGGGGTCGGGTATTGGCTACACCTTC. Protein sequence: CASSQEDRGSGIGYTF.

The CDR3 region has the DNA TGTGCCAGCAGCTTAGGCCAACGGGGAGGGGAGGGCTACGAGCAGTACTTC. Translating it yields CASSLGQRGGEGYEQYF. V usage is TRBV13 and J usage is TRBJ2-7; 7 bases fit TRBD2. The CDR3 spans 17 residues. Germline CDR1 PRHDT, CDR2 FYEKMQ (reference sequence). V shed 0 bases, J shed 3 bases, and the junction held 11 bases outside the gene matches.

The J gene is TRBJ2-1, the V gene TRBV5-8; D remains unclear. This CDR3 spans 15 amino acids. Germline CDR1 and CDR2: SGHTS and YDEGEE. The ends were cut back, 5 bases at V and 4 bases at J, with 16 bases in the middle. The CDR3 protein is CASRVASESYNEQFF. The CDR3 nucleotides are TGTGCCAGCAGGGTTGCGTCCGAGTCGTACAATGAGCAGTTCTTC.

The genes are TRBV2 and TRBJ2-7; 8 nucleotides line up with TRBD1. The V segment lost 7 bases and the J segment 2 bases; nucleotides outside the gene matches: 16. This CDR3 has 17 amino acids. Germline CDR1 reads SNHLY; CDR2 reads FYNNEI. CDR3 sequence reads: CASKTGADRVPPYEQYF. The DNA for the CDR3 is TGTGCCAGCAAAACAGGAGCGGACAGGGTTCCACCCTACGAGCAGTACTTC.

The chain recombines TRBV28 with TRBJ1-6; 11 nucleotides match TRBD1. The length of the CDR3 is 20 residues. Trimming at V came to 2 bases and at J to 10 bases, leaving 19 bases not matched to a gene. Looked up from germline, CDR1 is MDHEN and CDR2 is SYDVKM. CDR3 coding DNA: TGTGCCAGCAGTTTAACACTAGGCCGGTTAGGACAGGGGGCAGGGTCACCCCTCCACTTT. Amino acid sequence: CASSLTLGRLGQGAGSPLHF.

On this clone: Other DNA sequences in this specimen translate into the identical CDR3. This rearrangement joins TRBV27 to TRBJ2-5; D perhaps matches TRBD2 (5 bases). The CDR3 totals 13 residues. CDR1 MNHEY and CDR2 SMNVEV come from the germline V gene (reference sequence). V was clipped by 9 bases and J by 5 bases, with 16 bases between them. The CDR3 nucleotides read TGTGCCAGTAGTACTAGGGTCGGCGAGACCCAGTACTTC. It yields the protein CASSTRVGETQYF.

The chain links TRBV27 to TRBJ1-2; D might be TRBD1 (5 bases). Trimming took 3 bases from V and 6 from J, leaving 11 bases between them. Germline CDR1 reads MNHEY; CDR2 reads SMNVEV (reference sequence). This CDR3 contains 13 residues. CDR3 DNA: TGTGCCAGCAGTTTTTCCCAGGGTGATGGCTACACCTTC. Translation gives CASSFSQGDGYTF.

This clone was recorded once. The chain uses TRBV13 and TRBJ2-3; possible D gene TRBD1, 7 bases. There are 15 residues in the CDR3. V was cut by 0 bases and J by 3 bases, with 10 bases left in between. Germline lookup yields CDR1 PRHDT and CDR2 FYEKMQ (reference sequence). The CDR3: CASSLGGGQTDTQYF. CDR3 in DNA: TGTGCCAGCAGCTTAGGCGGGGGACAGACAGATACGCAGTATTTT.

J is TRBJ1-1 and V is TRBV27, with 9 nucleotides matching TRBD1. Germline V gives CDR1 MNHEY, CDR2 SMNVEV (reference sequence). With V trimmed by 4 bases and J by 3 bases, 6 bases remained unmatched. The CDR3 consists of 15 residues. The CDR3 DNA reads TGTGCCAGCAGTTCTGGGACAGGGTCTTACACTGAAGCTTTCTTT. This sequence encodes CASSSGTGSYTEAFF.

A few counts support this clone. CDR3 residues: CASSLMYSGTDTQYF. The CDR3 nucleotides are TGTGCCAGCAGCTTGATGTACTCTGGCACAGATACGCAGTATTTT. The genes are TRBV5-5 and TRBJ2-3; D uncertain. The CDR3 loop spans 15 amino acids. Germline V lookup: CDR1 SGHKS, CDR2 YYEKEE (reference sequence). V lost 1 base, J lost 1 base, and 10 bases lay in between. Variable domain in full (rest from reference TRBV5-5 and TRBJ2-3): DAGVTQSPTHLIKTRGQQVTLRCSPISGHKSVSWYQQVLGQGPQFIFQYYEKEERGRGNFPDRFSARQFPNYSSELNVNALLLGDSALYLCASSLMYSGTDTQYFGPGTRLTVL.

The rearrangement joins TRBV4-3 to TRBJ2-1; tentatively, D is TRBD1 (6 bases). Germline V lookup: CDR1 LGHNA, CDR2 YSLEER. CDR3 length: 19 residues. The V and J ends lost 3 bases and 3 bases respectively, with 24 bases between them. The CDR3 is CASSHRSLEGHLSYNEQFF. In DNA, the CDR3 is TGCGCCAGCAGCCATCGTTCCCTCGAGGGACACCTTAGCTACAATGAGCAGTTCTTC.

The chain couples TRBV5-1 to TRBJ1-6; TRBD1 aligns across 7 bases. The CDR3 consists of 16 residues. Germline CDR1 is SGHRS and CDR2 is YFSETQ. Trimming removed 0 bases from V and 4 bases from J; junction bases left unmatched: 4. CDR3 amino acids: CASSLDRGLYNSPLHF. The CDR3 nucleotides are TGCGCCAGCAGCTTGGACAGGGGCCTTTATAATTCACCCCTCCACTTT.

The V call is TRBV7-9, the J call TRBJ2-3; 10 positions match TRBD2. CDR1 and CDR2 from the germline V gene are SEHNR and FQNEAQ (reference sequence). The CDR3 spans 18 residues. V was clipped by 8 bases and J by 4 bases; unmatched bases: 18. The CDR3 DNA reads TGTGCCAGCGCTCCCCTAGCGGGGGAGTCAAAGGGACCAGATACGCAGTATTTT. Amino acid sequence: CASAPLAGESKGPDTQYF.

The chain links TRBV7-9 to TRBJ2-7; 8 nucleotides match TRBD2. This CDR3 comprises 14 residues. V was clipped by 10 bases and J by 1 base; unmatched bases: 9. CDR1 is SEHNR and CDR2 is FQNEAQ in the germline V gene (reference sequence). The CDR3 bases are TGTGCCACTGGCGGGGGGCCTCAATCCTACGAGCAGTACTTC. It specifies CATGGGPQSYEQYF.

The table lists this clone with a count of one. V and J are TRBV29-1 and TRBJ1-2; no clear D gene. Per germline, CDR1 SQVTM and CDR2 ANQGSEA. With 1 base removed from V and 4 bases from J, the gap between germline ends came to 4 bases. CDR3 length: 11 residues. CDR3 in amino acids: CSVEVVYGYTF. CDR3 in DNA: TGCAGCGTTGAAGTCGTCTATGGCTACACCTTC.